What follows is one T cell receptor (beta chain) and its context. Its target is not known. The data derive from a study of OX40 agonist ivuxolimab in advanced cancers. For the study at large: It was permissible to have had prior anti-PD-1, anti-PD-L1 or anti-CTLA-4 therapy, and about 40% had some. Findings and limits, study-wide: Low levels of normalized T-cell clonal expansion also appeared in some nonresponders.

The V gene end was trimmed by 4 bases and the J gene end by 7 bases; junction bases not matched to a gene: 10. CDR1 and CDR2 from the germline V gene are SEHNR and FQNEAQ (reference sequence). This CDR3 region has 15 residues. Profiling relied on immunoSEQ multiplex PCR, and the TCRdb table lists in-frame clones only, not all of them. In the table there are tens of thousands of clones, nearly 90% of which are singletons. Systemic immunosuppression or a history of autoimmune disease excluded patients. Samples were taken at baseline and on day 1 of cycles 4 and 7. The source was CD4+ or CD8+ T cells sorted from blood, collected in a trial of the OX40 agonist ivuxolimab. The TCR was taken from an adult with an advanced solid tumor such as melanoma, head and neck, liver or kidney cancer. The J gene is TRBJ2-1, the V gene TRBV7-9; 7 nucleotides line up with TRBD2. The CDR3 loop reads CASSSLRGGTNEQFF. The CDR3 DNA reads TGTGCCAGCAGCTCCTTGCGGGGAGGGACTAATGAGCAGTTCTTC.